Listed below are T cell receptor beta chains from one sample, sequenced in a study of blood T cell repertoires in COVID-19. Libraries were prepared by immunoSEQ multiplex PCR; TCRdb keeps only in-frame clonotypes and omits some of them. The repertoire holds 50,000 to 75,000 clones, with under 80% as singletons. The specimen sequenced was peripheral blood. The source of these receptors is a human donor in a cohort sampled during active COVID-19. The CDR3 runs from the conserved cysteine through the conserved F or W. The order of the fields is J gene, D gene, V gene, clone size, CDR3 DNA, CDR3 protein. D genes are given only for firm matches. The listing skips clone size in some rows; elsewhere it reads once, few, many or a size class.

TRBJ2-5,.,TRBV12-3/TRBV12-4,.,TGTGCCAGCAGCTCTATAACGGGGACCCAGTACTTC,CASSSITGTQYF
TRBJ1-4,.,TRBV30,.,TGTGCCTGCCCATCGGGGGGGGGTGCTAATGAAAAACTGTTTTTT,CACPSGGGANEKLFF
TRBJ2-5,TRBD1,TRBV13,once,TGTGCCAGCAGCCAACAGGGGAAAGAGACCCAGTACTTC,CASSQQGKETQYF
TRBJ2-5,TRBD2,TRBV5-1,.,TGCGCCAGCAGCTTGGGCCGGGGGGGGACCGGCGAGACCCAGTACTTC,CASSLGRGGTGETQYF
TRBJ2-2,.,TRBV11-1,once,TGTGCCAGCAGCCAAGCCCGTGGCACCGGGGAGCTGTTTTTT,CASSQARGTGELFF
TRBJ2-5,.,TRBV19,.,TGTGCCAGTAGTATAGGTACAGGGTTGGAGACCCAGTACTTC,CASSIGTGLETQYF
TRBJ1-2,.,TRBV4-1,.,TGCGCCAGCAGCGAGTTCGCGGGGATTCATGGCTACACCTTC,CASSEFAGIHGYTF
TRBJ2-3,.,TRBV6-5,.,TGTGCCACCCGCCGGTCTATCACAGATACGCAGTATTTT,CATRRSITDTQYF
TRBJ2-3,.,TRBV10-2,.,TGCGCCAGCAGTCTACAGGGTACAGATACGCAGTATTTT,CASSLQGTDTQYF
TRBJ2-5,.,TRBV19,.,TGTGCCAGTAGTATAGAGGCCTCAAGCGGAGAGACCCAGTACTTC,CASSIEASSGETQYF
TRBJ2-7,TRBD2,TRBV20-1,.,TGCAAGGCGGGGGATAACTACGAGCAGTACTTC,CKAGDNYEQYF
TRBJ1-5,.,TRBV29-1,few,TGCAGTGCCCGCTGGGCAGGCGGCAATCAGCCCCAGCATTTT,CSARWAGGNQPQHF
TRBJ2-1,TRBD2,TRBV5-1,once,TGCGCCAGCAGCTTGAAGGCCGGACGGGGGGACAATGAGCAGTTCTTC,CASSLKAGRGDNEQFF
TRBJ2-1,TRBD2,TRBV25-1,.,TGTGCCAGCAGTGAGAACCGGGGGGGCCGATCCAATGAGCAGTTCTTC,CASSENRGGRSNEQFF
TRBJ2-7,TRBD1,TRBV18,.,TGTGCCAGCTCACCACCCACAGGGGGCATCAACGAGCAGTACTTC,CASSPPTGGINEQYF
TRBJ2-1,.,TRBV5-6,few,TGTGCCAGCAGCTGGCGAAGACAGAGCTCCTACAATGAGCAGTTCTTC,CASSWRRQSSYNEQFF